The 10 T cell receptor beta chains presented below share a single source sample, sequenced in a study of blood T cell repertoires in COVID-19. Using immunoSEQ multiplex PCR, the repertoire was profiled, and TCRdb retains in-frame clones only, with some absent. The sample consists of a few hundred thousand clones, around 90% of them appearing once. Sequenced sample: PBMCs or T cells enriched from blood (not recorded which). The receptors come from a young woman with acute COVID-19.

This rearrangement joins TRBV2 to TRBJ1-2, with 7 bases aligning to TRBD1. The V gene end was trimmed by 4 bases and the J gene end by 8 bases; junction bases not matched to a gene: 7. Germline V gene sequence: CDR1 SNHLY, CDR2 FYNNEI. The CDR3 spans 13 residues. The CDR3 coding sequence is TGTGCCAGCAGTGTTTTAGGGGGCGAGGGCTACACCTTC. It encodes CASSVLGGEGYTF. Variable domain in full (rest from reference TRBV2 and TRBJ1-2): EPEVTQTPSHQVTQMGQEVILRCVPISNHLYFYWYRQILGQKVEFLVSFYNNEISEKSEIFDDQFSVERPDGSNFTLKIRSTKLEDSAMYFCASSVLGGEGYTFGSGTRLTVV.

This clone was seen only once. The CDR3 reads CASSQKLVSPNEQFF. The CDR3 coding sequence is TGCGCCAGCAGCCAGAAACTAGTCTCCCCCAATGAGCAGTTCTTC. The V and J genes are TRBV4-1 and TRBJ2-1; a weak D match, TRBD2 (5 bases). V lost 3 bases and J 6 bases, leaving 15 bases between the germline ends. There are 15 residues in the CDR3. Germline CDR1 and CDR2: MGHRA and YSYEKL.

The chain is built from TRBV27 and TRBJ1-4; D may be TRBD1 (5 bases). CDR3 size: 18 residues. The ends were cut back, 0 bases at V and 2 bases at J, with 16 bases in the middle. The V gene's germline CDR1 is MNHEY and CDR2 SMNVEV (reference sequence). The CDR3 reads CASSLSTAMGGTNEKLFF. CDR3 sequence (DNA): TGTGCCAGCAGTTTATCGACCGCCATGGGGGGGACTAATGAAAAACTGTTTTTT.

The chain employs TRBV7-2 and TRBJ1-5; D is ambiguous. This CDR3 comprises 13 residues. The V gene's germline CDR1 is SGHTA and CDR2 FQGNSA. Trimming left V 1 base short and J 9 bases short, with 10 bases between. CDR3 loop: CASSLDGDRPQHF. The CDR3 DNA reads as TGTGCCAGCAGCTTAGACGGGGATAGGCCCCAGCATTTT.

This CDR3 is CASSYSTTGVGEQYF. In DNA form, the CDR3 reads TGTGCCAGCAGTTACTCGACGACAGGGGTTGGCGAGCAGTACTTC. The chain is built from TRBV6-5 and TRBJ2-7, with 8 positions matching TRBD1. Losses at the gene ends were 0 bases for V and 6 bases for J; bases not matched to a gene: 7. This CDR3 comprises 15 residues. From germline, CDR1 is MNHEY and CDR2 SVGAGI.

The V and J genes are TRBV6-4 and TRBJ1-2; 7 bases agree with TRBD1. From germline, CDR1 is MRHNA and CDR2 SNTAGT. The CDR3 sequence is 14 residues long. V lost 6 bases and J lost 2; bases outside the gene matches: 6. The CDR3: CASRGDSSNYGYTF. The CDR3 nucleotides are TGTGCCAGCAGGGGGGACAGCTCAAACTATGGCTACACCTTC.

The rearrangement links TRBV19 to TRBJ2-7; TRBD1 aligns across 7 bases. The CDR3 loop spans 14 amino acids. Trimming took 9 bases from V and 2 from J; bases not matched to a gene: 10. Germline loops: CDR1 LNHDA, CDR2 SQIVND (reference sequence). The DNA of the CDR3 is TGTGCCAGCCGGAAAAGGACAGGAACCTACGAGCAGTACTTC. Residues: CASRKRTGTYEQYF.

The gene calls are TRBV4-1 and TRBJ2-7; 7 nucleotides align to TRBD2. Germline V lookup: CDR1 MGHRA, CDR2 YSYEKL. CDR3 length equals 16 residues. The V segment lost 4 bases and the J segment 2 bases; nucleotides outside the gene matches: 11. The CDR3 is CASSPTEWEGTYEQYF. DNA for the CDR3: TGCGCCAGCAGCCCGACCGAGTGGGAGGGAACCTACGAGCAGTACTTC.

The CDR3 spells CASSPDREWNTEAFF. In nucleotides, the CDR3 is TGTGCCAGCAGCCCGGACAGGGAGTGGAACACTGAAGCTTTCTTT. The chain employs TRBV9 and TRBJ1-1; 8 bases map to TRBD1. The ends lost 4 bases at V and 1 base at J; junction bases unmatched: 6. This CDR3 spans 15 amino acids. Germline values: CDR1 SGDLS, CDR2 YYNGEE.

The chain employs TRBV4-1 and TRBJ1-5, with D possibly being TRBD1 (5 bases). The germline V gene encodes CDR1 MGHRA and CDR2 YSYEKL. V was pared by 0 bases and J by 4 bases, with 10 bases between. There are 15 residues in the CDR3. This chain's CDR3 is CASSQDPQGNQPQHF. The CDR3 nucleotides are TGCGCCAGCAGCCAAGATCCCCAGGGAAATCAGCCCCAGCATTTT.